Following are 17 T cell receptor beta chains from one sample sequenced in a study of blood T cells in healthy people across ages (dated by TCRdb to between 2014 and 2016). Library creation used 5' RACE. TCRdb lists the instrument as Illumina HiSeq 2500. A second PCR of roughly 7 to 11 cycles was run with a J-beta primer mix and a sample-barcoded 5' primer. TCRdb reprocessing: public reads trimmed at Q25 with fastp, clones called with MiXCR, in-frame beta chains kept. Every entry covers one CDR3 protein and lists the most common genes and DNA from its rows. The sample table lists around 1,000,000 distinct CDR3 sequences, about two fifths of them with a count of one. Roughly 14% of the sample is held by the ten biggest clonotypes. The sequenced material came from blood. The receptors here all came from a man in his late teens or twenties in good health.

The chain joins TRBV20-1 to TRBJ1-2; D not certain. This CDR3 is built from 13 residues. Trimming took off 1 base at V and 4 bases at J, with 10 bases between the two ends. The germline CDR1 and CDR2 sequences are DFQATT and SNEGSKA (reference sequence). CDR3 loop: CSARGILAYGYTF. The DNA for the CDR3 is TGCAGTGCTAGAGGGATCTTGGCCTATGGCTACACCTTC.

This clonotype was seen a few times. The genes are TRBV20-1 and TRBJ2-7; no firm D call. The CDR3 sequence is 11 residues long. Germline V gene data show CDR1 as DFQATT and CDR2 as SNEGSKA (reference sequence). The V gene lost 6 bases and the J gene lost 3 bases, with 9 bases spanning the gap. CDR3 residues: CSARMSYEQYF. DNA for the CDR3: TGCAGTGCCCGAATGAGCTACGAGCAGTACTTC.

The chain recombines TRBV3-1 with TRBJ2-2; D possibly corresponds to TRBD2 (6 bases). CDR1 LGHDT and CDR2 YNNKEL come from the germline V gene (reference sequence). The CDR3 has 17 amino acids. With 0 bases removed from V and 2 bases from J, the gap between germline ends came to 13 bases. The CDR3: CASSQDRGGDNTGELFF. Written as DNA, the CDR3 is TGTGCCAGCAGCCAAGATCGGGGAGGAGATAACACCGGGGAGCTGTTTTTT. The whole variable domain, remainder taken from reference TRBV3-1 and TRBJ2-2, is DTAVSQTPKYLVTQMGNDKSIKCEQNLGHDTMYWYKQDSKKFLKIMFSYNNKELIINETVPNRFSPKSPDKAHLNLHINSLELGDSAVYFCASSQDRGGDNTGELFFGEGSRLTVL.

The V gene is TRBV7-8, the J gene TRBJ2-3, with D uncertain. The V gene lost 3 bases and the J gene lost 3 bases, with 7 bases spanning the gap. Germline CDR1 is SGHVS and CDR2 is FQNEAQ. The CDR3 totals 13 residues. CDR3 sequence: CASSFPVTDTQYF. The CDR3 region has the DNA TGTGCCAGCAGCTTCCCGGTAACAGATACGCAGTATTTT.

V gene TRBV3-1 combines with J gene TRBJ1-2; 12 bases match TRBD1. This CDR3 has 16 residues. Germline CDR1 and CDR2: LGHDT and YNNKEL (reference sequence). With 4 bases clipped from V and 4 bases from J, the junction kept 7 bases outside the gene matches. CDR3 DNA sequence: TGTGCCAGCAGCCGGGACAGGGGGCTCAGGAGCTATGGCTACACCTTC. The encoded protein is CASSRDRGLRSYGYTF.

The chain combines TRBV20-1 with TRBJ1-4; 10 positions match TRBD1. The junction had 10 bases not matched to a gene; V was cut back by 1 base and J by 2 bases. The CDR3 contains 18 residues. Germline V CDR1 and CDR2: DFQATT, SNEGSKA (reference sequence). The DNA of the CDR3 is TGCAGTGCTAGAGCCCAGGACAGGGGGATCCCGACTAATGAAAAACTGTTTTTT. It specifies CSARAQDRGIPTNEKLFF.

This clonotype occurred a few times. This rearrangement joins TRBV7-8 to TRBJ1-5, with TRBD1 matching over 7 bases. The germline gives CDR1 SGHVS, CDR2 FQNEAQ. V shed 5 bases and J 0 bases; nucleotides not matched to a gene: 10. The CDR3 totals 17 residues. The CDR3 protein is CASSRVSGGGSNQPQHF. Here the CDR3 DNA reads TGTGCCAGCAGCCGAGTTTCAGGGGGTGGTAGCAATCAGCCCCAGCATTTT.

This clonotype is a singleton in its sample. V usage is TRBV5-1 and J usage is TRBJ1-1; 7 bases map to TRBD1. J lost 1 base, V lost 2 bases, and 5 bases had no gene match. CDR1 SGHRS and CDR2 YFSETQ come from the germline V gene. The CDR3 is 15 residues long. The CDR3 sequence: CASSFGTASNTEAFF. CDR3 nucleotide sequence: TGCGCCAGCAGCTTTGGGACAGCCTCGAACACTGAAGCTTTCTTT.

Ten or more counts support this clonotype. The chain carries TRBV6-6 and TRBJ1-2, with 7 bases lining up with TRBD1. This CDR3 spans 13 amino acids. CDR1 and CDR2 (germline): MNHNY, SVGAGI (reference sequence). Trimming removed 0 bases from V and 7 bases from J; junction bases left unmatched: 2. The CDR3 loop reads CASSYSAGGGYTF. In DNA, the CDR3 is TGTGCCAGCAGTTACTCGGCAGGGGGTGGCTACACCTTC.

To note about this clonotype: The germline gene is not matched at one end of the junction; a read error may be the cause. The rearrangement joins TRBV18 to TRBJ2-2; a possible D gene is TRBD1 (6 bases). The CDR3 contains 15 residues. The V gene's germline CDR1 is KGHSH and CDR2 LQKENI. CDR3 amino acids: CASSPGTGNAGELFF. Here the CDR3 DNA reads TGTGCCAGCTCACCAGGTACAGGGAACGCCGGGGAGCTGTTTTTT.

About this clonotype: Germline and junction disagree at one end, which may indicate a read error. The chain recombines TRBV5-5 with TRBJ2-3; D possibly matches TRBD1 or TRBD2 (5 bases each). CDR1 and CDR2 (germline): SGHKS, YYEKEE (reference sequence). The CDR3 extends over 20 amino acids. CDR3 sequence: CASSLRGWAADQIITDTQYF. DNA for the CDR3: TGTGCCAGCAGCTTGAGGGGTTGGGCAGCGGACCAAATCATCACAGACACGCAGTATTTT.

V usage is TRBV20-1 and J usage is TRBJ2-7; 8 positions match TRBD2. The CDR3 is 15 amino acids. Trimming cost V 3 bases and J 3 bases; bases outside gene matches: 10. Germline loops: CDR1 DFQATT, CDR2 SNEGSKA (reference sequence). CDR3 DNA: TGCAGTGCTAGGCTTGCGGGGGGTACCTACTACGAGCAGTACTTC. This encodes CSARLAGGTYYEQYF.

The chain is built from TRBV27 and TRBJ1-1; D unresolved. With 5 bases removed from V and 4 bases from J, the gap between germline ends came to 14 bases. The CDR3 loop spans 14 amino acids. CDR1 is MNHEY and CDR2 is SMNVEV in the germline V gene (reference sequence). This CDR3 reads CASSLLATVTEAFF. CDR3 coding DNA: TGTGCCAGCAGTCTCTTGGCGACGGTCACTGAAGCTTTCTTT.

This clonotype was recorded many times. The genes are TRBV3-1 and TRBJ2-3; the D is unclear. Per the germline V gene, CDR1 is LGHDT and CDR2 is YNNKEL (reference sequence). Between the trimmed V and J ends, which lost 0 bases and 0 bases, there was a span of 7 bases. This CDR3 contains 15 residues. In DNA, the CDR3 is TGTGCCAGCAGCCAAGATCTCGCTAGCACAGATACGCAGTATTTT. This gives the protein CASSQDLASTDTQYF.

The chain joins TRBV12-3 or TRBV12-4 to TRBJ2-5, with D perhaps matching TRBD1 (6 bases). The CDR3 loop spans 15 amino acids. Between the trimmed V and J ends, which lost 2 bases and 0 bases, there was a span of 10 bases. CDR3 in amino acids: CASSLYGTHQETQYF. The CDR3 coding sequence is TGTGCCAGCAGTTTATACGGGACACACCAAGAGACCCAGTACTTC.

V is TRBV7-2 and J is TRBJ1-1; D is unresolved. The CDR3 sequence is 13 residues long. Trimming cost V 5 bases and J 3 bases, with 10 bases left between them. The V gene's germline CDR1 is SGHTA and CDR2 FQGNSA. CDR3 nucleotide sequence: TGTGCCAGCAGCGAAAAGGTGGACACTGAAGCTTTCTTT. Translating gives CASSEKVDTEAFF.

The table lists this clonotype with a few counts. The rearrangement links TRBV3-1 to TRBJ2-3, with 7 bases matching TRBD2. The CDR3 spans 13 residues. In germline, CDR1 is LGHDT, CDR2 YNNKEL (reference sequence). J was trimmed by 10 bases and V by 1 base; bases with no gene match: 5. The CDR3 nucleotides read TGTGCCAGCAGCCAAGGACGGGGGGTACCGCAGTATTTT. This codes for CASSQGRGVPQYF.